This TCR beta chain was retrieved from a study of cytomegalovirus exposure and HLA in healthy donors. Donors were drawn from the approximately 110-subject validation cohort, separate from the roughly 670-subject first cohort. V lost 4 bases, J lost 0 bases, and 16 bases lay in between. The CDR3 is 17 amino acids. The germline V gene has CDR1 LGHNA and CDR2 YNFKEQ. Measured with immunoSEQ multiplex PCR; TCRdb has only the in-frame clones, and not every one. The sample holds 120,000 or so clones; about 92% are singletons and the top ten take 1.5% to 2%. The source is a woman aged 18-29 years in good health and CMV-seronegative. The gene calls are TRBV4-2 and TRBJ2-1; maybe TRBD1 (6 bases). Sequenced sample: PBMCs. The CDR3 sequence is CASSRFTGSLSYNEQFF. The CDR3, as DNA: TGTGCCAGCAGCCGCTTCACAGGGTCTCTCTCCTACAATGAGCAGTTCTTC.